Listed below are T cell receptor beta chains from one sample, sequenced in a study of CD8 T cells in ankylosing spondylitis. TCRdb reprocessed the 5' RACE reads with MiXCR, giving one entry per CDR3 protein. The repertoire includes 700,000 or so distinct CDR3 sequences, around 19% of them detected once, and 15% to 20% sits in the top ten. The source material was blood, either unsorted or a sorted T cell fraction (not recorded which). All receptors come from a male donor with ankylosing spondylitis. Each CDR3 is given with its conserved first and last residue. D genes are given only for firm matches. Some rows mark clone size as missing; the rest say once, few, many or name a class of expanded clone.

>16|-|TRBD1|TRBJ2-7|TRBV4-1
CASSQLTRDRGSEQYF
TGCGCCAGCAGCCAGCTTACCCGGGACAGGGGGTCCGAGCAGTACTTC
>15|-|-|TRBJ2-5|TRBV5-1
CASSDGGVGFETQYF
TGCGCCAGCTCCGATGGCGGAGTAGGATTCGAGACCCAGTACTTC
>15|-|TRBD2|TRBJ2-5|TRBV20-1
CSAPRVGGPSETQYF
TGCAGTGCCCCACGGGTGGGAGGGCCCTCAGAGACCCAGTACTTC
>13|-|-|TRBJ1-1|TRBV7-9
CASNLMANTEAFF
TGTGCCAGCAACTTAATGGCGAACACTGAAGCTTTCTTT
>15|many|TRBD2|TRBJ2-3|TRBV28
CASSKLAGLTDTQYF
TGTGCCAGCAGCAAACTAGCGGGACTCACAGATACGCAGTATTTT
>13|-|-|TRBJ2-1|TRBV15
CATSRDPRGAGFF
TGTGCCACCAGCAGAGATCCTCGGGGCGCGGGGTTCTTC
>13|few|TRBD1|TRBJ2-1|TRBV20-1
CSAIRTQGNEQFF
TGCAGTGCGATTCGAACACAGGGGAATGAGCAGTTCTTC
>15|-|TRBD1|TRBJ2-7|TRBV15
CATSVSRDRGYEQYF
TGTGCCACCAGCGTCTCCCGGGACAGGGGGTACGAGCAGTACTTC
>15|few|TRBD2|TRBJ2-4|TRBV27
CASSPGTSGKNIQYF
TGTGCCAGCAGTCCAGGGACTAGCGGAAAAAACATTCAGTACTTC
>12|-|-|TRBJ2-2|TRBV28
CASVTYYGELFF
TGTGCCAGCGTGACTTATTACGGGGAGCTGTTTTTT
>14|few|-|TRBJ2-5|TRBV12-3/TRBV12-4
CASSPGTRPETQYF
TGTGCCAGCAGTCCAGGGACCCGTCCCGAGACCCAGTACTTC
>16|-|TRBD1|TRBJ1-3|TRBV7-9
CASSFTGQGSGNTIYF
TGTGCCAGCAGCTTTACGGGACAGGGCTCTGGAAACACCATATATTTT
>14|many|TRBD1|TRBJ1-3|TRBV20-1
CSALDRGNGNTIYF
TGCAGTGCTTTGGACAGGGGGAATGGAAACACCATATATTTT
>18|few|TRBD2|TRBJ2-1|TRBV20-1
CSARGQTRLAGVINEQFF
TGCAGTGCTAGAGGGCAAACAAGACTAGCGGGAGTAATCAATGAGCAGTTCTTC
>17|few|-|TRBJ2-1|TRBV7-6
CASSLGASGDSYNEQFF
TGTGCCAGCAGCTTAGGTGCTAGTGGGGACTCCTACAATGAGCAGTTCTTC
>13|-|-|TRBJ2-1|TRBV24-1
CATNSGKGDEQFF
TGTGCCACCAACTCAGGGAAGGGTGATGAGCAGTTCTTC
>14|few|-|TRBJ2-7|TRBV7-9
CASSLGGMIYEQYF
TGTGCCAGCAGCTTAGGAGGGATGATCTACGAGCAGTACTTC
>15|-|-|TRBJ2-5|TRBV18
CASSPPSGSQETQYF
TGTGCCAGCTCACCACCGTCCGGCAGCCAAGAGACCCAGTACTTC
>13|few|TRBD2|TRBJ2-1|TRBV20-1
CSARDAGDNEQFF
TGCAGTGCTAGAGATGCGGGAGACAATGAGCAGTTCTTC
>14|few|TRBD2|TRBJ2-7|TRBV20-1
CSATATSGTYEQYF
TGCAGTGCAACGGCGACTAGCGGGACTTACGAGCAGTACTTC
>13|-|TRBD2|TRBJ2-7|TRBV12-3/TRBV12-4
CASNGGNSNEQYF
TGTGCCAGCAACGGGGGGAACAGCAACGAGCAGTACTTC
>15|few|-|TRBJ1-2|TRBV5-1
CASSLGSTNSYGYTF
TGCGCCAGCAGCTTAGGCTCCACCAACTCGTATGGCTACACCTTC
>13|few|-|TRBJ2-2|TRBV7-9
CASSTSNTGELFF
TGTGCCAGCAGCACGAGTAACACCGGGGAGCTGTTTTTT
>13|-|-|TRBJ1-3|TRBV30
CAWEGLFGNTIYF
TGTGCCTGGGAAGGATTATTTGGAAACACCATATATTTT
>16|once|-|TRBJ2-3|TRBV7-9
CASSLASGEFTDTQYF
TGTGCCAGCAGCTTAGCTTCGGGGGAGTTCACAGATACGCAGTATTTT
>16|once|-|TRBJ2-2|TRBV5-5
CASSFQGRPNGGELFF
TGTGCCAGCAGCTTCCAGGGGCGCCCCAATGGCGGGGAGCTGTTTTTT
>18|-|TRBD2|TRBJ2-1|TRBV9
CASSGGLAGLSSYNEQFF
TGTGCCAGCAGCGGTGGACTAGCGGGGTTGAGCTCCTACAATGAGCAGTTCTTC
>14|few|-|TRBJ2-2|TRBV7-9
CASSLEVRSGELFF
TGTGCCAGCAGCTTAGAAGTTCGTTCCGGGGAGCTGTTTTTT
>15|few|-|TRBJ2-1|TRBV2
CASRPNLDFYNEQFF
TGTGCCAGCAGACCGAATTTAGACTTCTACAATGAGCAGTTCTTC
>16|-|-|TRBJ1-4|TRBV12-3/TRBV12-4
CASSLGSGVGYEKLFF
TGTGCCAGCAGTTTAGGATCGGGGGTAGGATATGAAAAACTGTTTTTT
>15|few|TRBD2|TRBJ2-2|TRBV6-2/TRBV6-3
CASSRISGSTGELFF
TGTGCCAGCAGTCGAATCAGCGGGAGTACCGGGGAGCTGTTTTTT
>15|few|TRBD2|TRBJ2-6|TRBV6-2/TRBV6-3
CASRGGSTGANVLTF
TGTGCCAGCAGGGGCGGGAGTACTGGGGCCAACGTCCTGACTTTC
>12|-|-|TRBJ2-3|TRBV7-9
CASSHRSDTQYF
TGTGCCAGCAGCCATCGGAGCGATACGCAGTATTTT
>14|-|-|TRBJ2-7|TRBV20-1
CSANSHREAYEQYF
TGCAGTGCGAATTCGCACAGGGAAGCCTACGAGCAGTACTTC
>13|few|-|TRBJ2-4|TRBV2
CASSERGSDIQYF
TGTGCCAGCAGTGAAAGGGGGTCGGACATTCAGTACTTC
>13|-|TRBD1|TRBJ1-1|TRBV6-6
CASSLQGASEAFF
TGTGCCAGCAGTCTCCAGGGGGCATCTGAAGCTTTCTTT
>14|-|-|TRBJ2-5|TRBV5-1
CASSSSQAQETQYF
TGCGCCAGCAGCTCCAGCCAAGCCCAAGAGACCCAGTACTTC
>13|few|-|TRBJ1-2|TRBV14
CASSQGLDYGYTF
TGTGCCAGCAGCCAAGGGCTCGACTATGGCTACACCTTC
>16|few|TRBD1|TRBJ2-5|TRBV12-3/TRBV12-4
CASSLGQGLPQETQYF
TGTGCCAGCAGTTTGGGACAGGGTCTCCCCCAAGAGACCCAGTACTTC
>14|few|-|TRBJ1-1|TRBV18
CASSPPQGSAEAFF
TGTGCCAGCTCACCTCCTCAGGGTAGCGCTGAAGCTTTCTTT
>19|-|TRBD2|TRBJ2-1|TRBV28
CASSLRLLWEREKGNEQFF
TGTGCCAGCAGTTTAAGGCTCCTGTGGGAGCGGGAGAAAGGAAATGAGCAGTTCTTC
>15|few|-|TRBJ2-3|TRBV4-1
CASSRQSGFSDTQYF
TGCGCCAGCAGCCGCCAATCAGGTTTTTCAGATACGCAGTATTTT
>16|-|TRBD2|TRBJ2-1|TRBV4-1
CASSPPSGGKYNEQFF
TGCGCCAGCAGTCCTCCAAGCGGGGGGAAATACAATGAGCAGTTCTTC
>17|few|TRBD2|TRBJ2-5|TRBV9
CASSGRDERGARETQYF
TGTGCCAGCAGCGGAAGGGATGAGCGGGGGGCCCGGGAGACCCAGTACTTC
>14|many|-|TRBJ1-1|TRBV6-1
CASSRKGGDTEAFF
TGTGCCAGCAGTCGAAAGGGTGGGGACACTGAAGCTTTCTTT
>13|few|-|TRBJ1-1|TRBV20-1
CSARDYRDTEAFF
TGCAGTGCTAGAGATTACAGGGACACTGAAGCTTTCTTT
>14|many|-|TRBJ1-3|TRBV12-3/TRBV12-4
CASIVGSSGNTIYF
TGTGCCAGCATTGTCGGGAGCTCTGGAAACACCATATATTTT
>16|many|-|TRBJ2-2|TRBV12-3/TRBV12-4
CASSLGAGANTGELFF
TGTGCCAGCAGCTTAGGTGCAGGGGCGAACACCGGGGAGCTGTTTTTT
>14|few|-|TRBJ1-6|TRBV12-3/TRBV12-4
CASSLGGRGSPLHF
TGTGCCAGCAGCCTTGGGGGTCGGGGTTCACCCCTCCACTTT
>15|few|-|TRBJ2-3|TRBV24-1
CATSDGKFSTDTQYF
TGTGCCACCAGTGATGGAAAATTTAGCACAGATACGCAGTATTTT
>12|-|TRBD1|TRBJ1-5|TRBV6-2/TRBV6-3
CASTRGYQPQHF
TGTGCCAGCACCAGGGGGTATCAGCCCCAGCATTTT
>15|once|-|TRBJ2-3|TRBV28
CASSFGGAGADTQYF
TGTGCCAGCAGTTTCGGGGGAGCAGGAGCTGATACGCAGTATTTT
>14|few|-|TRBJ2-7|TRBV24-1
CATSDAGNRYEQYF
TGTGCCACCAGTGATGCAGGGAACCGGTACGAGCAGTACTTC
>12|-|-|TRBJ2-2|TRBV28
CVSSSIPGELFF
TGTGTCAGCAGTTCTATTCCCGGGGAGCTGTTTTTT